Listed below are T cell receptor beta chains from one sample, sequenced in a study of regulatory T cells in long-lasting Graves disease. TCRdb ran MiXCR on the multiplex PCR reads and lists one entry per CDR3 protein. The sample has some 330,000 distinct CDR3 sequences, about 10% seen once; the top ten hold 15% to 20%. The same data also went into a second study, on T cells in Graves' hyperthyroidism and ophthalmopathy.

The sequencing used peripheral blood mononuclear cells (PBMCs), collected at new diagnosis, from a patient treated with antithyroid drugs. The origin of the receptors is a woman aged 18 to 35 with Graves disease. Both conserved end residues are part of each CDR3. The D gene is left open where the match is weak. A clone size is listed for some rows: how often the clone was seen (once, few, many), or a class if it is expanded.

size: few; V: TRBV9; D: .; J: TRBJ2-2; DNA: TGTGCCAGCAGCCCCCTTATAATGCCCGGGGAGCTGTTTTTT; CDR3: CASSPLIMPGELFF
size: .; V: TRBV20-1; D: .; J: TRBJ2-1; DNA: TGCAATGCTAGACATATCGCCAGGATTAGTGACAATGAGCAGTTCTTC; CDR3: CNARHIARISDNEQFF
size: .; V: TRBV28; D: .; J: TRBJ1-1; DNA: TGTGCCAGCAGTCAAGCCGGACCGCCCTACACTGAAGCTTTCTTT; CDR3: CASSQAGPPYTEAFF
size: many; V: TRBV5-5; D: TRBD1; J: TRBJ2-1; DNA: TGTGCCAGCAGCCCGACATTTAGGACAGGACACAATGAGCAGTTCTTC; CDR3: CASSPTFRTGHNEQFF
size: many; V: TRBV10-3; D: TRBD1; J: TRBJ1-2; DNA: TGTGCCATCAGTCCAAATCGGACAGGGGACTATGGCTACACCTTC; CDR3: CAISPNRTGDYGYTF
size: many; V: TRBV7-8; D: TRBD2; J: TRBJ2-1; DNA: TGTGCCAGCAGCTTGGGGGAGCGGGGGGGCAGGAATGAGCAGTTCTTC; CDR3: CASSLGERGGRNEQFF
size: .; V: TRBV7-9; D: .; J: TRBJ1-1; DNA: TGTGCCTACCCTCGGACGGGGCAGGGGCCGGACACTGAAGCTTTCTTT; CDR3: CAYPRTGQGPDTEAFF
size: many; V: TRBV11-2; D: .; J: TRBJ2-1; DNA: TGTGCCAGCAGCAACTCAGAAGCAAATGAGCAGTTCTTC; CDR3: CASSNSEANEQFF
size: .; V: TRBV10-1; D: TRBD1; J: TRBJ1-1; DNA: TGCGCCAGCAGTGAGTTCCGGACAGGGGGCTCTGAAGCTTTCTTT; CDR3: CASSEFRTGGSEAFF
size: many; V: TRBV10-3; D: .; J: TRBJ2-2; DNA: TGTGCCATCAGTGAACCCGGGGAGCTGTTTTTT; CDR3: CAISEPGELFF
size: many; V: TRBV20-1; D: TRBD2; J: TRBJ2-1; DNA: TGCAGTGCCCAGGGACTAGCGGGAAATCGCAATGAGCAGTTCTTC; CDR3: CSAQGLAGNRNEQFF
size: many; V: TRBV27; D: TRBD1; J: TRBJ1-2; DNA: TGTGCCAGCAACCGTAAGGGACAGGGGACCCTCGGCGGCTACACCTTC; CDR3: CASNRKGQGTLGGYTF
size: many; V: TRBV29-1; D: TRBD1; J: TRBJ2-5; DNA: TGCAGCGTAACTGGGACAGACCAAGAGACCCAGTACTTC; CDR3: CSVTGTDQETQYF
size: many; V: TRBV7-3; D: TRBD1; J: TRBJ2-2; DNA: TGTGCCAGCAGCTTAACCGGGACAGGGGGCCCCGGGGAGCTGTTTTTT; CDR3: CASSLTGTGGPGELFF
size: .; V: TRBV4-2; D: .; J: TRBJ2-2; DNA: TGTGCCAGCAGCCAAGCTAGGGACACGAACACCGGGGAGCTGTTTTTT; CDR3: CASSQARDTNTGELFF
size: many; V: TRBV6-4; D: .; J: TRBJ1-1; DNA: TGTGCCAGCAGTGACTCGGCAAACACTGAAGCTTTCTTT; CDR3: CASSDSANTEAFF
size: many; V: TRBV6-1; D: .; J: TRBJ2-5; DNA: TGTGCCAGCAGTGAGCGCAGGTATCAAGAGACCCAGTACTTC; CDR3: CASSERRYQETQYF